These T cell receptor beta chains were read from a single sample in a study of blood T cell repertoires in COVID-19. Repertoires were generated with immunoSEQ multiplex PCR, while TCRdb's copy carries only in-frame clones and drops some. This sample has 100,000 to 150,000 clones; 84% occur once, and the top ten carry over 1.1%. The sample taken for sequencing was peripheral blood. These receptor sequences come from a man aged 55 to 69 with acute or convalescent COVID-19. Each CDR3 is given with its conserved first and last residue. D genes are given only for firm matches. Where a row states a size, it is once, few, many or the class of an expanded clone; other rows omit it.

TRBJ2-6,NA,NA,TRBV2,TGTTCTTCGGGGGGCGGGGCCAACGTCCTGACTTTC,CSSGGGANVLTF
TRBJ1-5,NA,NA,TRBV6-5,TGTGCCAGCGGCGGTCGTCCCCAGCATTTT,CASGGRPQHF
TRBJ1-2,NA,NA,TRBV10-1,TGCGCCAGCAGCCAGGGCTTTGCCTATGGCTACACCTTC,CASSQGFAYGYTF
TRBJ2-5,NA,NA,TRBV7-9,TGTGCCAGCAGCTCCGACACGGACCAAGAGACCCAGTACTTC,CASSSDTDQETQYF
TRBJ2-1,TRBD2,NA,TRBV4-2,TGTGCCAGCAGCCAAGCTGGGGCCGGGGGGAATGAGCAGTTCTTC,CASSQAGAGGNEQFF
TRBJ2-4,NA,once,TRBV6-5,TGTGCCAGCGAGTCGAGTGGCAAAAACATTCAGTACTTC,CASESSGKNIQYF
TRBJ2-6,NA,NA,TRBV5-1,TGCGCCAGCAGCTTGTATGGGGCACTTAGACGCTCTGGGGCCAACGTCCTGACTTTC,CASSLYGALRRSGANVLTF
TRBJ2-1,NA,NA,TRBV11-1,TGTGCCAGCAGCTTAGCTGCGGGAAGCTCCTACAATGAGCAGTTCTTC,CASSLAAGSSYNEQFF
TRBJ2-1,NA,NA,TRBV30,TGTGCCTGGAGTGTAGTCCAGGGTATGTTTAATGAGCAGTTCTTC,CAWSVVQGMFNEQFF
TRBJ1-6,TRBD1,NA,TRBV5-4,TGTGCCAGCAGCCTGGACAGGGCTAAGAATTCACCCCTCCACTTT,CASSLDRAKNSPLHF
TRBJ1-2,TRBD1,once,TRBV5-5,TGTGCCAGCAGCTCCGGGACAGGGGGGCGGTATGGCTACACCTTC,CASSSGTGGRYGYTF
TRBJ1-4,NA,NA,TRBV12-5,TGTGCTAGTGGTTTGGTACGCGGGGGTTTGATGGCGACTAATGAAAAACTGTTTTTT,CASGLVRGGLMATNEKLFF
TRBJ2-3,TRBD1,NA,TRBV14,TGTGCCAGCAGCCTATCAGGGGGCTTAAACACAGATACGCAGTATTTT,CASSLSGGLNTDTQYF
TRBJ2-7,NA,NA,TRBV21-1,TGTGCCAGCAACATAGGGACTGAACTATCCTACGAGCAGTACTTC,CASNIGTELSYEQYF
TRBJ1-2,NA,NA,TRBV6-1,TGTGCCAGCAGTGAAGTGGGCGCAAACTATGGCTACACCTTC,CASSEVGANYGYTF
TRBJ2-5,TRBD1,NA,TRBV6-2/TRBV6-3,TGTGCCAGCAGTTACTCCGGGACAGGGGGGGGGACCCAGTACTTC,CASSYSGTGGGTQYF
TRBJ1-2,NA,NA,TRBV3-1/TRBV3-2,TGTGCCAGCAGCCAAGACCACAGGGTATCCCTTCGATACGGCTACACCTTC,CASSQDHRVSLRYGYTF